The clone carrying this T cell receptor (beta chain) was detected only a few times. Its antigen is undetermined. This record comes from a study of beta chain features in type 1 diabetes. Study results and caveats: When VDJ junctions were examined, type 1 diabetes patients showed fewer insertions and more deletions. Naive, central memory and regulatory TCRB repertoires appeared more similar among patients than healthy donors. Shortening that was moderate but significant affected the TCRB CDR3s of Type 1 diabetes patients in all four CD4+ subsets.

Expressed TCRB transcripts were sequenced, since all the RNA that had been isolated was reverse transcribed. TCRdb's table, derived via immunoSEQ multiplex PCR, lists solely in-frame clones and lacks some. This table has hundreds of thousands of clones, 9.6% appearing once. Trimming removed 5 bases from V and 6 bases from J; junction bases left unmatched: 7. In germline, CDR1 is SGHVS, CDR2 FQNEAQ. The CDR3 contains 14 residues. Material for sequencing was naive CD4+ T cells from blood. This receptor was identified in a woman between 18 and 29 years old in good health. The chain has TRBV7-8 and TRBJ1-1; 9 bases are a match to TRBD1. The CDR3 protein is CASSAGQGLAEAFF. The DNA for the CDR3 is TGTGCCAGCAGCGCCGGACAGGGGTTAGCTGAAGCTTTCTTT.